One and the same sample provided the 6 T cell receptor beta chains below, sequenced in a study of blood T cell repertoires in COVID-19. Produced via immunoSEQ multiplex PCR; TCRdb's table is partial and in-frame only. The sample carries about 70,000 clones, roughly 84% recorded once. The sequenced sample was peripheral blood. Receptors were obtained from a man aged 25-45 years with COVID-19, enrolled during active disease.

This rearrangement joins TRBV30 to TRBJ2-5; 7 bases fit TRBD1. CDR1 and CDR2 (germline): GTSNPN, SVGIG (reference sequence). The CDR3 covers 15 residues. J gave up 3 bases and V 3 bases, and 10 bases lay outside the gene matches. The CDR3 loop is CAWSHSDRIKETQYF. The CDR3, as DNA: TGTGCCTGGAGCCACTCGGACAGGATTAAAGAGACCCAGTACTTC.

The chain has TRBV10-3 and TRBJ1-6; a possible D gene is TRBD1 (5 bases). Trimming took off 4 bases at V and 5 bases at J, with 9 bases between the two ends. The CDR3 runs to 14 residues. Per the germline V gene, CDR1 is ENHRY and CDR2 is SYGVKD. This CDR3 is CAISGGQNNSPLHF. The CDR3 DNA sequence: TGTGCCATCAGTGGAGGACAAAATAATTCACCCCTCCACTTT.

This chain links TRBV2 with TRBJ2-2; tentative D call: TRBD1 (6 bases). CDR3 length: 15 residues. Trimming left V 3 bases short and J 4 bases short, with 12 bases between. Germline values: CDR1 SNHLY, CDR2 FYNNEI. CDR3 sequence reads: CASSDSGVVTGELFF. CDR3 DNA sequence: TGTGCCAGCAGTGATTCAGGGGTGGTCACCGGGGAGCTGTTTTTT. Supplemented by reference TRBV2 and TRBJ2-2, the full variable domain reads EPEVTQTPSHQVTQMGQEVILRCVPISNHLYFYWYRQILGQKVEFLVSFYNNEISEKSEIFDDQFSVERPDGSNFTLKIRSTKLEDSAMYFCASSDSGVVTGELFFGEGSRLTVL.

The chain carries TRBV20-1 and TRBJ2-5; the D gene is possibly TRBD2 (5 bases). The germline CDR1 and CDR2 sequences are DFQATT and SNEGSKA (reference sequence). There are 13 residues in the CDR3. The ends were cut back, 3 bases at V and 5 bases at J, with 13 bases in the middle. The CDR3 loop is CSASGAVGETQYF. CDR3 coding DNA: TGCAGTGCTAGTGGAGCGGTAGGGGAGACCCAGTACTTC.

This rearrangement joins TRBV19 to TRBJ2-1, with TRBD2 matching 10 bases. This CDR3 spans 15 amino acids. Germline V lookup: CDR1 LNHDA, CDR2 SQIVND (reference sequence). V lost 5 bases and J lost 3; bases outside the gene matches: 4. The CDR3 DNA follows: TGTGCCAGTAGTTTGACTAGCGGGCTCTACAATGAGCAGTTCTTC. Encoded protein: CASSLTSGLYNEQFF.

The genes are TRBV2 and TRBJ2-1; D gene unclear. Trimming pared 10 bases from V and 3 bases from J, leaving 10 bases between. The length of the CDR3 is 12 residues. CDR1 and CDR2 (germline): SNHLY, FYNNEI. CDR3 loop: CATASDYNEQFF. The CDR3 coding sequence is TGTGCCACCGCCTCAGACTACAATGAGCAGTTCTTC.